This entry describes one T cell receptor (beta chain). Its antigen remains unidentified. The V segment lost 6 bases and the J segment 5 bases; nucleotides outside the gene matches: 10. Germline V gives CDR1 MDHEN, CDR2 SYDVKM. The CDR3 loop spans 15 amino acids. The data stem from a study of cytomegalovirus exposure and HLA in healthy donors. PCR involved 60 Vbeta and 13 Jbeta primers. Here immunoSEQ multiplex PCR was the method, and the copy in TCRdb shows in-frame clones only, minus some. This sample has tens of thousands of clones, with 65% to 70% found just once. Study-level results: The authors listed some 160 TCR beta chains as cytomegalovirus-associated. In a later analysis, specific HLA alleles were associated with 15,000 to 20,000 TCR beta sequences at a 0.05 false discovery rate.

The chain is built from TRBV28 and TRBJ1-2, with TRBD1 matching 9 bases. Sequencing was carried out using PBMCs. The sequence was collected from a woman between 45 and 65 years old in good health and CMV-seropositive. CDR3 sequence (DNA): TGTGCCAGCAGCCTCCTGGGACAGGGACGGTATGGCTACACCTTC. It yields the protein CASSLLGQGRYGYTF.